Below, 10 T cell receptor beta chains from the same sample are listed, as sequenced in a study of T cell clonality in common variable immunodeficiency. Method: immunoSEQ multiplex PCR; TCRdb's copy keeps in-frame clones and lacks some. The sample shows fewer than 75,000 clones, no singletons; the ten largest hold less than 2%. The sample taken for sequencing was peripheral blood mononuclear cells. The source of these receptors is a person aged 18-69 years in good health.

This clone was seen ten or more times. The CDR3 protein is CASSTRTGVPGELFF. The DNA read from the CDR3 is TGTGCCAGCAGTACACGGACAGGGGTCCCCGGGGAG. This chain links TRBV2 with TRBJ2-2, with 9 nucleotides matching TRBD1. The read ends 3 residues shy of where the CDR3 ends; the end is completed using the germline J gene. In germline, CDR1 is SNHLY, CDR2 FYNNEI. The J segment lost 6 bases and the V segment lost 5 bases, leaving 7 bases of the junction unmatched. This CDR3 contains 15 residues.

This clone was seen repeatedly, ten times or more. Read coverage stops 3 residues before the CDR3 terminus; the germline J gene supplies the remainder. The chain employs TRBV2 and TRBJ1-1; D uncertain. The V gene's germline CDR1 is SNHLY and CDR2 FYNNEI. Trimming shortened V by 6 bases and J by 0 bases, and 14 bases separated the two germline ends. This CDR3 has 15 amino acids. This CDR3 is CASSRGGPMNTEAFF. The part of the CDR3 DNA that was read is TGTGCCAGCAGCCGTGGAGGGCCTATGAACACTGAA.

This clone was observed many times. Sequencing ends 3 residues short of the CDR3 end; the germline J gene provides the rest. This sequence joins TRBV30 and TRBJ1-5; 8 positions agree with TRBD1. V lost 5 bases and J lost 6; bases outside the gene matches: 3. Germline CDR1 and CDR2: GTSNPN and SVGIG (reference sequence). The CDR3 length is 12 residues. The chain's CDR3 is CAWSDRGQPQHF. The covered CDR3 bases are TGTGCCTGGTCTGACAGGGGTCAGCCC.

This clone showed up many times. The DNA ends 3 residues before the CDR3 does, and the rest of the CDR3 is filled in from the germline J gene. The J gene is TRBJ1-1, the V gene TRBV5-1; D is uncertain. This CDR3 spans 13 amino acids. Germline CDR1 SGHRS, CDR2 YFSETQ. The sequenced part of the CDR3 DNA is TGCGCCAGCAGCTTGGAGGTGGGCATAGGA. It specifies CASSLEVGIG. The whole CDR3 sequence reads CASSLEVGIGAFF.

This clone has ten or more counts. The sequence runs out 3 residues before the end of the CDR3; the remainder is reconstructed from the germline J gene. V is TRBV6-1 and J is TRBJ1-2; D possibly corresponds to TRBD1 (5 bases). CDR3 length equals 11 residues. Germline CDR1 and CDR2: MNHNS and SASEGT. The CDR3 DNA, read in part, is TGTGCCAGCAGTGACGGGGGAGGC. Translated, it gives CASSDGGG. The CDR3, in full, reads CASSDGGGYTF.

Many counts were recorded for this clone. The read ends 3 residues before the CDR3 terminus; that terminus is restored from the germline J gene. The chain is built from TRBV5-6 and TRBJ2-3, with D unclear. CDR1 SGHDT and CDR2 YYEEEE come from the germline V gene. V dropped 2 bases and J dropped 2 bases, with 12 bases sitting between them. This CDR3 comprises 15 residues. The CDR3 spells CASSFSNSYTDTQYF. Partial CDR3 DNA: TGTGCCAGCAGCTTTTCGAACTCTTACACAGATACG.

This clone was observed many times. Coverage ceases 3 residues before the CDR3 finishes, and the germline J gene fills in the end. The rearrangement links TRBV20-1 to TRBJ2-1, with 7 bases matching TRBD2. J was trimmed by 0 bases and V by 3 bases; bases with no gene match: 8. The CDR3 is 16 amino acids. Looked up from germline, CDR1 is DFQATT and CDR2 is SNEGSKA (reference sequence). CDR3 DNA, as far as it was read: TGCAGTGCTAGGAATCCCGGCGGGAGCTCCTACAATGAG. Amino acid sequence: CSARNPGGSSYNE. The entire CDR3 protein is CSARNPGGSSYNEQFF.

This clone was counted ten times or more. The missing CDR3 end, 3 residues past where the read stops, is filled in from the germline J gene. The chain joins TRBV4-2 to TRBJ1-2; 7 bases are a match to TRBD1. From germline, CDR1 is LGHNA and CDR2 YNFKEQ. The CDR3 runs 15 residues. CDR3: CASSLPRQGPSGYTF. The DNA read from the CDR3 is TGTGCCAGCAGCCTCCCTCGACAGGGTCCCTCGGGC.

This clone was observed many times. With the read ending 3 residues before the CDR3 end, the germline J gene is used to fill in that end. J is TRBJ2-2 and V is TRBV7-3; TRBD2 might be the D (6 bases). The CDR3 runs 13 residues. V lost 5 bases and J 10 bases, leaving 14 bases between the germline ends. Germline V CDR1 and CDR2: SGHTA, FQGTGA. This CDR3 reads CASSRGGETELFF. CDR3 DNA (partial): TGTGCCAGCAGCCGCGGAGGGGAAACGGAG.

This clone was recorded at least ten times. The sequenced CDR3 bases are TGTGCCAGTAGCCGTTCGGGGGGCAGGGACTATGGC. Translating it yields CASSRSGGRDYG. The complete CDR3 sequence is CASSRSGGRDYGYTF. The chain uses TRBV19 and TRBJ1-2, with D possibly TRBD1 on 6 matching bases. The read terminates 3 residues before the CDR3 end, so the remaining end is supplied by the germline J gene. Looked up from germline, CDR1 is LNHDA and CDR2 is SQIVND (reference sequence). Trimming shortened V by 6 bases and J by 3 bases, and 17 bases separated the two germline ends. This CDR3 has 15 residues.